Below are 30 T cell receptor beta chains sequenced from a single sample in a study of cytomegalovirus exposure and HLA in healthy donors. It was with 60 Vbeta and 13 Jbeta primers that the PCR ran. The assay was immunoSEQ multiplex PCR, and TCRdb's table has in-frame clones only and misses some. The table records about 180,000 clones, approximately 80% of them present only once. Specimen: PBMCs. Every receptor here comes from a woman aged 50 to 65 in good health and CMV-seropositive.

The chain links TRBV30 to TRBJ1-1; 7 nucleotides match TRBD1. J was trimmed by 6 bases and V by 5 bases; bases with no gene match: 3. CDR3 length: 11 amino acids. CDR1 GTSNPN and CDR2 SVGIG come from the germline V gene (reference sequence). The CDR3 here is CAWGDRAEAFF. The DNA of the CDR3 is TGTGCCTGGGGTGACAGGGCTGAAGCTTTCTTT. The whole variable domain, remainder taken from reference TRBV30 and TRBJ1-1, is SQTIHQWPATLVQPVGSPLSLECTVEGTSNPNLYWYRQAAGRGLQLLFYSVGIGQISSEVPQNLSASRPQDRQFILSSKKLLLSDSGFYLCAWGDRAEAFFGQGTRLTVV.

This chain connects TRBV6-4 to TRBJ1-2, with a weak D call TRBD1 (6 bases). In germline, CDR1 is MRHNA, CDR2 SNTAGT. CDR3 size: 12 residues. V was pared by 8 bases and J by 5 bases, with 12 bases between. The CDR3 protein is CASRDQGYGYTF. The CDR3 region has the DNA TGTGCCAGCCGGGACCAGGGGTATGGCTACACCTTC.

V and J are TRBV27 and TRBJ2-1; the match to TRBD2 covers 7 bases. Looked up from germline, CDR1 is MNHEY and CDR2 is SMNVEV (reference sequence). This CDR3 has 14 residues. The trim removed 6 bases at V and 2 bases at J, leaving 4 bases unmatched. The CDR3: CASSGRRTYNEQFF. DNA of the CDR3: TGTGCCAGCAGCGGGAGGCGGACCTACAATGAGCAGTTCTTC.

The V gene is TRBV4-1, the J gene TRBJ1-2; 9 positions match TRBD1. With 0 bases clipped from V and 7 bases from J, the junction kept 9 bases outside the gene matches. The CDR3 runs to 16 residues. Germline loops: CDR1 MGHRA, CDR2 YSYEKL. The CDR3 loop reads CASSQDMGDRGFGYTF. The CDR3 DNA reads TGCGCCAGCAGCCAAGATATGGGCGACAGGGGGTTTGGCTACACCTTC.

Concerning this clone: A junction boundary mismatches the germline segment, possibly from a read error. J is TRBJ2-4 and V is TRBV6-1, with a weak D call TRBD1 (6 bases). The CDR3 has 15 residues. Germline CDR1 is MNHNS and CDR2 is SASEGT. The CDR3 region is CASREGQQAKNIQYF. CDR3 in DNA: TGTGCCAGCAGGGAAGGACAGCAAGCCAAAAACATTCAGTACTTC.

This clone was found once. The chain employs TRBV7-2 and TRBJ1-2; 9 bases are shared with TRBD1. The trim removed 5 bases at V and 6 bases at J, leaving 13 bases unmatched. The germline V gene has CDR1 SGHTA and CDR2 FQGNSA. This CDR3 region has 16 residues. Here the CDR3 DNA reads TGTGCCAGCAGCGCCGGGCGCCCCGGGACAGGGAATGGCTACACCTTC. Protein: CASSAGRPGTGNGYTF.

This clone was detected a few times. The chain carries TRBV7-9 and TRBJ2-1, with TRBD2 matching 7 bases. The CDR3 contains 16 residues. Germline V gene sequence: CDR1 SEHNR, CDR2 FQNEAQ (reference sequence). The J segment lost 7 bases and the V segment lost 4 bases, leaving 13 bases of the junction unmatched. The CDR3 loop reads CASSSVGGRVRNEQFF. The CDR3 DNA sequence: TGTGCCAGCAGCTCCGTGGGCGGGAGAGTTCGAAATGAGCAGTTCTTC.

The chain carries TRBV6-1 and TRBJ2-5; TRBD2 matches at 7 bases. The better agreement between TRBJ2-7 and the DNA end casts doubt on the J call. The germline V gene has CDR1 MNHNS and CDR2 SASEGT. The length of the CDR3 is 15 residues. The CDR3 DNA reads TGTGCCAGCAGTGACACGGCGGGGGTTTCCTACGAGCAGTACTTC. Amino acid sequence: CASSDTAGVSYEQYF.

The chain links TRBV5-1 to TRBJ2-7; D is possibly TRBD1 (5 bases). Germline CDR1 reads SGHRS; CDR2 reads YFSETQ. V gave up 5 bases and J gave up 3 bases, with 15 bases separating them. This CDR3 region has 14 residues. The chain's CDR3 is CASRAGNGVYEQYF. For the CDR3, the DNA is TGCGCCAGCAGGGCAGGGAATGGTGTCTACGAGCAGTACTTC.

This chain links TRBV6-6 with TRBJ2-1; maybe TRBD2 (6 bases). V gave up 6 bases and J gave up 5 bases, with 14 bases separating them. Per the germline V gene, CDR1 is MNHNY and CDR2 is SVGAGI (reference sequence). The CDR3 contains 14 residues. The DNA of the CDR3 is TGTGCCAGCAGGCGGGACTTCACAGACAATGAGCAGTTCTTC. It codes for CASRRDFTDNEQFF.

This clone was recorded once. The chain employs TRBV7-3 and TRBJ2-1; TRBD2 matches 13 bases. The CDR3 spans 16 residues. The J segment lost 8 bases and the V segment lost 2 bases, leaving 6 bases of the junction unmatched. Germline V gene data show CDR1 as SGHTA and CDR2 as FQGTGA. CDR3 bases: TGTGCCAGCAGCTTAGGGACTAGCGGGATCCTCGATGAGCAGTTCTTC. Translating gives CASSLGTSGILDEQFF.

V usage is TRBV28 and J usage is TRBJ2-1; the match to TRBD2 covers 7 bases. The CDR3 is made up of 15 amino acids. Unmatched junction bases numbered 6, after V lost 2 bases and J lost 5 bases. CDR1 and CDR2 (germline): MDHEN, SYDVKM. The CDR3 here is CASSLAGAVDNEQFF. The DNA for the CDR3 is TGTGCCAGCAGTTTAGCGGGAGCCGTAGACAATGAGCAGTTCTTC.

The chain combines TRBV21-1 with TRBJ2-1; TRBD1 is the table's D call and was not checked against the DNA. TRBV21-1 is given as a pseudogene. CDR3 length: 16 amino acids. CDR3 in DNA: TGTGCCAGCAGCAAAGGGGCAGGGGATTCCTACAATGAGCAGTTCTTC. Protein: CASSKGAGDSYNEQFF.

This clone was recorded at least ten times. The CDR3 here is CASSPTSNSPLHF. In DNA form, the CDR3 reads TGTGCCAGCTCACCCACCAGTAATTCACCCCTCCACTTT. V usage is TRBV18 and J usage is TRBJ1-6; D gene ambiguous. The V end was cut by 3 bases, the J end by 6 bases, with 6 bases between. CDR1 is KGHSH, CDR2 LQKENI, per germline. The CDR3 sequence is 13 residues long.

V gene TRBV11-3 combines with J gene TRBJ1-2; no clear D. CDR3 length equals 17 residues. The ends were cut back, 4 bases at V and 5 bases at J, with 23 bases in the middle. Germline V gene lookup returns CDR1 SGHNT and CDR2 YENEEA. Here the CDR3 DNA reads TGTGCCAGCAGCTCGTCTACGGGGAAGGGTTCGCGGTATGGCTACACCTTC. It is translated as CASSSSTGKGSRYGYTF.

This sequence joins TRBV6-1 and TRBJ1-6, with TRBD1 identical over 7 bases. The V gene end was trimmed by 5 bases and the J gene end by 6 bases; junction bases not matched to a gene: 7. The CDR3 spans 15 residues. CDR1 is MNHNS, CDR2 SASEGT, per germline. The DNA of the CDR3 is TGTGCCAGCAGTATGAACCGACAGGGTAATTCACCCCTCCACTTT. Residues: CASSMNRQGNSPLHF.

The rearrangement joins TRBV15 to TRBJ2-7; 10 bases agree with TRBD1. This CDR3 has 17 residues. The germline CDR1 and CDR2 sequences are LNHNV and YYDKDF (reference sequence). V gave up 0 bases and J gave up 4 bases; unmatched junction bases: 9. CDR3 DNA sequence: TGTGCCACCAGCAGAGAGGTCCCCGGACAGGGGGAATACGAGCAGTACTTC. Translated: CATSREVPGQGEYEQYF.

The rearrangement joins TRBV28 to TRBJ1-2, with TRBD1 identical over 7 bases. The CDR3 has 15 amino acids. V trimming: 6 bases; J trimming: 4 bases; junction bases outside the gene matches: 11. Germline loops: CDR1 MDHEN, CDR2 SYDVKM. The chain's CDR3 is CASSRPRQGSYGYTF. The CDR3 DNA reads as TGTGCCAGCAGCCGCCCGAGACAGGGTTCCTATGGCTACACCTTC.

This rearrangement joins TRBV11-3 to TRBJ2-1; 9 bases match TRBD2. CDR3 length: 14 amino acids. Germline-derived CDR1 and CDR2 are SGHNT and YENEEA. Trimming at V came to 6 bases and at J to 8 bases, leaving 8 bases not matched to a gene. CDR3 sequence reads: CASSGTSIWDEQFF. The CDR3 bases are TGTGCCAGCAGTGGGACTAGCATTTGGGATGAGCAGTTCTTC.

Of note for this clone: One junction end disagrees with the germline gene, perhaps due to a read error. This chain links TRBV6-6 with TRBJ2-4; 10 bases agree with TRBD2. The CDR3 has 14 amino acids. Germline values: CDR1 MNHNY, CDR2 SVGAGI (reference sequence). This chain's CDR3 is CATKPSGRVNSQYF. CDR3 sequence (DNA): TGTGCCACAAAACCCAGCGGGAGGGTCAACAGTCAGTACTTC.

CDR3 nucleotides: TGCAGTGCTCCGGACAGCCCTGAAGCTTTCTTT. The encoded protein is CSAPDSPEAFF. J is TRBJ1-1 and V is TRBV20-1; D possibly corresponds to TRBD1 (6 bases). The germline V and J ends were trimmed by 5 bases and 6 bases, with 10 bases remaining between them. The CDR3 totals 11 residues. Germline CDR1 DFQATT, CDR2 SNEGSKA (reference sequence).

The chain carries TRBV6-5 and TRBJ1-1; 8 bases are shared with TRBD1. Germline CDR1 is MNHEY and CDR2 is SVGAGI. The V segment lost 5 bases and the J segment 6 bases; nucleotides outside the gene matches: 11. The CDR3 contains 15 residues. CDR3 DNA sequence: TGTGCCAGCAGTACACCGGAGACAGGGGTACCTGAAGCTTTCTTT. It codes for CASSTPETGVPEAFF.

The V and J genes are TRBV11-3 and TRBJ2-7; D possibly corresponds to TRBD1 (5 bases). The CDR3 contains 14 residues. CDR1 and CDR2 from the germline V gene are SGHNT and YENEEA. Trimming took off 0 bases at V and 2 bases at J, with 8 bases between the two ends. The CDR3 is CASSLEQVTYEQYF. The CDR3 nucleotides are TGTGCCAGCAGCTTAGAACAGGTTACCTACGAGCAGTACTTC.

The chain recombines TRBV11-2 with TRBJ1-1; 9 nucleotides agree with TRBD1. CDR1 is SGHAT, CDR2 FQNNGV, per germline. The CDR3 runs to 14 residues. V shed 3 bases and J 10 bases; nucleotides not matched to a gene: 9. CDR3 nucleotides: TGTGCCAGCAGCTTGGCGGGACAGGGTAGGGGAGCTTTCTTT. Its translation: CASSLAGQGRGAFF.

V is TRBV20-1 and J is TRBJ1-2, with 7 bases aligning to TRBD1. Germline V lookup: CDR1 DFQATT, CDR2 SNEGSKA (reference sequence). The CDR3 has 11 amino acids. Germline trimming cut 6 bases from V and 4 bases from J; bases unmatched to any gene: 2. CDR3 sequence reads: CSAWTGYGYTF. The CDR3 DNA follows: TGCAGTGCGTGGACAGGCTATGGCTACACCTTC.

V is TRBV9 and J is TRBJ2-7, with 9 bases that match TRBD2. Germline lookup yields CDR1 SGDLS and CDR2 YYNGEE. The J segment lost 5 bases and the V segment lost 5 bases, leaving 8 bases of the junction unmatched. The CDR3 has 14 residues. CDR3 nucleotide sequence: TGTGCCAGCAGTTTAGCGGGAGAGAGGGACGAGCAGTACTTC. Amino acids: CASSLAGERDEQYF.

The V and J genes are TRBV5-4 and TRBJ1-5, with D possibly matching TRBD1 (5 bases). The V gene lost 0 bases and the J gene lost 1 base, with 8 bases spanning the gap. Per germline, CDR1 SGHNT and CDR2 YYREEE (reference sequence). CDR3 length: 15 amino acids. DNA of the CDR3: TGTGCCAGCAGCTTGGACGGGGGAAGCAATCAGCCCCAGCATTTT. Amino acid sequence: CASSLDGGSNQPQHF.

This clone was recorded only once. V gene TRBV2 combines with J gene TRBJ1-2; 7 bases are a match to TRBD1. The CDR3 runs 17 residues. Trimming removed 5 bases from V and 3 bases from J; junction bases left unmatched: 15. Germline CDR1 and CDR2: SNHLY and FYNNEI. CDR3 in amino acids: CASSPRAQGFEDYGYTF. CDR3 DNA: TGTGCCAGCAGTCCCCGTGCACAGGGGTTTGAGGACTATGGCTACACCTTC. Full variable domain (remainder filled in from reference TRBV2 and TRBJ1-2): EPEVTQTPSHQVTQMGQEVILRCVPISNHLYFYWYRQILGQKVEFLVSFYNNEISEKSEIFDDQFSVERPDGSNFTLKIRSTKLEDSAMYFCASSPRAQGFEDYGYTFGSGTRLTVV.

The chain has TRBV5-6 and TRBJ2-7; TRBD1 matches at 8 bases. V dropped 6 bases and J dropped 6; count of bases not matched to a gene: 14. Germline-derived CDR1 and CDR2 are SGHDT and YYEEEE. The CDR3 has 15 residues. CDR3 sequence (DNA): TGTGCCAGCACCCCTCAGGGGGCAGGATTAGGCGAGCAGTACTTC. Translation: CASTPQGAGLGEQYF.

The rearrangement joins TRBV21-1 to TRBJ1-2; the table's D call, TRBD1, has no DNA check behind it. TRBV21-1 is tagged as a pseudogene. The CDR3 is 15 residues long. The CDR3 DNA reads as TGTGCCAGCAGCAAAGAGGCCAGGGGGAACTATGGCTACACCTTC. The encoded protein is CASSKEARGNYGYTF.